This TCR beta chain originates from a study of blood T cell repertoires in COVID-19. Study-wide background: Sources were T cells, B-cell-depleted T cells, or PBMCs; the material itself was cDNA or gDNA.

Comments on this clone: Other DNA sequences from this sample encode an identical CDR3 as well.

This CDR3 region has 12 residues. V gave up 4 bases and J gave up 0 bases, with 4 bases separating them. CDR1 SGHTA and CDR2 FQGNSA come from the germline V gene. Original processing methods: Amplification from reference gene primers served as the basis for estimated nucleated cell counts. TCRdb keeps only in-frame clones here, not all; method: immunoSEQ multiplex PCR. The DNA gave D and trimming, while V, J and clone size come from that table. The table has about 210,000 clones, 81% seen once. The material sequenced was PBMCs or T cells enriched from blood (not recorded which). The sequence derives from a woman aged 45-65 years with acute COVID-19. V gene TRBV7-2 combines with J gene TRBJ2-7; D is ambiguous. CDR3 bases: TGTGCCAGCAGCTCCTCCTCCTACGAGCAGTACTTC. This translates into CASSSSSYEQYF.